A selection of T cell receptor beta chains follows, all from one sample in a study of shared clonotypes between healthy human individuals. Data came from immunoSEQ multiplex PCR; TCRdb stores just in-frame clones and leaves some out. This table has around 200,000 clones, roughly 91% appearing once. Sequenced material: naive CD4+ T cells sorted from blood. These receptors were obtained from a woman in her thirties in good health. Both conserved end residues are part of each CDR3. Fields, in order: V gene, J gene, D gene, CDR3 protein. The D gene is left open where the match is weak.

TRBV9,TRBJ2-7,TRBD1,CASSPPGQGFYEQYF
TRBV19,TRBJ2-2,.,CASSIGRGGGPGELFF
TRBV9,TRBJ2-1,TRBD2,CASSVGGLAYEQFF
TRBV2,TRBJ1-1,.,CASSERVLNTEAFF
TRBV2,TRBJ1-1,.,CASRETGNTEAFF
TRBV27,TRBJ2-5,.,CASSSTTLGGTQYF
TRBV2,.,.,CASLWSVTGRYEQYF
TRBV5-1,TRBJ2-6,.,CASSSRQSSGANVLTF
TRBV28,TRBJ1-5,TRBD1,CASSLSGQGAVWQPQHF
TRBV6-4,TRBJ2-7,TRBD1,CASNDNRTGGFYEQYF